This TCR beta chain is from a study of identical twins. TCRdb recomputed calls from the 5' RACE reads with MiXCR, one row per CDR3 protein. Seen here are some 240,000 distinct CDR3 sequences, roughly a tenth observed once, and the top ten hold roughly 10%. This CDR3 is built from 15 residues. Germline V gene sequence: CDR1 SGHVS, CDR2 FNYEAQ. Unmatched junction bases numbered 2, after V lost 2 bases and J lost 0 bases. General study points: Monozygotic twin pairs showed more out-of-frame TCR alpha sharing than models estimated. Where out-of-frame alpha sequences were twin-shared, they showed excess low generation probability. Weaker excess twin sharing was observed in beta out-of-frame sequences. A partial confounding effect on zero-insertion analyses could come from invariant MAIT and iNKT cells.

This clonotype was counted between two and nine times. Antigen specificity is unknown. The chain employs TRBV7-6 and TRBJ2-3; the match to TRBD1 covers 7 bases. The clonotype originates from a man between 45 and 60 years old in good health. Material: memory T cells sorted from blood. This chain's CDR3 is CASSLTGASTDTQYF. The CDR3 DNA is TGTGCCAGCAGCTTAACAGGGGCTAGCACAGATACGCAGTATTTT.